The following is a T cell receptor (beta chain) sequence with its context. The target antigen is unknown. The data originate from a study of cytomegalovirus exposure and HLA in healthy donors. Study at large: From HLA-typed donors, an early data release held about 92 million unique TCRs. General study findings and limits: HLA alleles showed associations with 16,951 TCR beta sequences in a later analysis, at a 0.05 false discovery rate.

V was pared by 6 bases and J by 2 bases, with 4 bases of the junction left unmatched. This CDR3 has 14 amino acids. Germline lookup yields CDR1 MNHEY and CDR2 SVGAGI. The PCR contained 60 Vbeta and 13 Jbeta primers. Clones were read by immunoSEQ multiplex PCR, and TCRdb kept only the in-frame ones, dropping some. The sample holds roughly 180,000 clones, more than 65% seen once. The receptor's source is a man in his thirties or forties in good health and CMV-seronegative. The V call is TRBV6-5, the J call TRBJ2-7; 10 nucleotides align to TRBD1. The sample consisted of PBMCs. The CDR3, as DNA: TGTGCCAGCAGACCGACAGGGGGCGCCTACGAGCAGTACTTC. It encodes CASRPTGGAYEQYF.